The 17 T cell receptor beta chains given below trace back to one sample, sequenced in a study of cytomegalovirus exposure and HLA in healthy donors. The primer mix had 60 Vbeta and 13 Jbeta primers. TCRdb's table, derived via immunoSEQ multiplex PCR, lists solely in-frame clones and lacks some. This table holds about 200,000 clones, 80% to 90% found once. Sequenced: PBMCs. The receptor source for this set is a woman aged 30 to 39 in good health and CMV-seronegative.

The chain couples TRBV11-2 to TRBJ2-1; TRBD2 matches at 7 bases. Unmatched junction bases numbered 10, after V lost 4 bases and J lost 4 bases. Per the germline V gene, CDR1 is SGHAT and CDR2 is FQNNGV. CDR3 length: 16 amino acids. The CDR3 nucleotides are TGTGCCAGCAGCTCCAGACTAGCTCAGACTTACAATGAGCAGTTCTTC. Amino acid sequence: CASSSRLAQTYNEQFF.

The chain joins TRBV7-3 to TRBJ2-5; 13 bases fit TRBD2. Germline V CDR1 and CDR2: SGHTA, FQGTGA. The CDR3 is made up of 18 amino acids. The V gene end was trimmed by 5 bases and the J gene end by 5 bases; junction bases not matched to a gene: 14. The CDR3 nucleotides read TGTGCCAGCAGCACCCGGACTAGCGGGGGCCCGATGGGGGAGACCCAGTACTTC. Residues: CASSTRTSGGPMGETQYF.

The genes are TRBV5-4 and TRBJ1-2; 7 positions agree with TRBD1. Germline-derived CDR1 and CDR2 are SGHNT and YYREEE (reference sequence). Germline trimming cut 4 bases from V and 9 bases from J; bases unmatched to any gene: 9. The CDR3 extends over 13 amino acids. The CDR3 sequence: CASSATGASSYTF. The CDR3 DNA reads TGTGCCAGCAGCGCAACAGGGGCTAGTAGCTACACCTTC.

The chain is built from TRBV4-1 and TRBJ2-3, with 9 bases that match TRBD2. V trimming: 0 bases; J trimming: 4 bases; junction bases outside the gene matches: 5. Germline V gene data show CDR1 as MGHRA and CDR2 as YSYEKL. The CDR3 length is 16 residues. The CDR3: CASSQDRRGGADTQYF. The CDR3 bases are TGCGCCAGCAGCCAAGATAGGCGGGGGGGCGCAGATACGCAGTATTTT.

The chain recombines TRBV2 with TRBJ2-7; D is undetermined. The germline CDR1 and CDR2 sequences are SNHLY and FYNNEI. V lost 6 bases, J lost 9 bases, and 18 bases lay in between. The CDR3 has 13 residues. The CDR3 sequence: CASRADSGILQYF. CDR3 DNA: TGTGCCAGCAGGGCTGATTCAGGAATCCTGCAGTACTTC.

The V call is TRBV11-2, the J call TRBJ2-2; 10 bases are a match to TRBD2. V was clipped by 0 bases and J by 4 bases; unmatched bases: 5. This CDR3 has 17 amino acids. Per the germline V gene, CDR1 is SGHAT and CDR2 is FQNNGV. CDR3 region: CASSLDLWTSGTGELFF. The CDR3 nucleotides are TGTGCCAGCAGCTTAGATCTTTGGACTAGCGGCACCGGGGAGCTGTTTTTT.

The genes are TRBV27 and TRBJ1-5, with 7 bases fitting TRBD1. J was trimmed by 3 bases and V by 9 bases; bases with no gene match: 5. This CDR3 is 13 amino acids long. Germline CDR1 reads MNHEY; CDR2 reads SMNVEV (reference sequence). The CDR3 DNA reads as TGTGCCAGAGGGGGACAGCTCAATCAGCCCCAGCATTTT. Its protein product is CARGGQLNQPQHF.

The rearrangement joins TRBV11-2 to TRBJ2-1; 11 bases map to TRBD1. CDR3 length: 15 residues. J was trimmed by 15 bases and V by 1 base; bases with no gene match: 11. Germline V CDR1 and CDR2: SGHAT, FQNNGV. The CDR3 DNA is TGTGCCAGCAGCTTAGGGACAGGGGGCCTAGGGGGTCCGTTCTTC. It yields the protein CASSLGTGGLGGPFF. The entire variable domain, with the rest obtained from reference TRBV11-2 and TRBJ2-1, is as follows: EAGVAQSPRYKIIEKRQSVAFWCNPISGHATLYWYQQILGQGPKLLIQFQNNGVVDDSQLPKDRFSAERLKGVDSTLKIQPAKLEDSAVYLCASSLGTGGLGGPFFGPGTRLTVL.

Here the CDR3 reads CAISEALNTIYF. CDR3 bases: TGTGCCATCAGTGAAGCGCTAAACACCATATATTTT. This chain uses TRBV10-3 with TRBJ1-3; D is unclear. Germline CDR1 is ENHRY and CDR2 is SYGVKD. The CDR3 is 12 residues long. V dropped 3 bases and J dropped 6 bases, with 6 bases sitting between them.

The rearrangement links TRBV27 to TRBJ2-7; 10 positions agree with TRBD2. This CDR3 has 16 amino acids. With 2 bases clipped from V and 4 bases from J, the junction kept 8 bases outside the gene matches. In germline, CDR1 is MNHEY, CDR2 SMNVEV (reference sequence). The DNA of the CDR3 is TGTGCCAGCAGTTTAAGCTTCGGGGGACTAGCGTACGAGCAGTACTTC. As protein: CASSLSFGGLAYEQYF.

A few counts support this clone. The chain has TRBV6-5 and TRBJ2-7; 10 bases agree with TRBD1. The CDR3 sequence is 14 residues long. Per germline, CDR1 MNHEY and CDR2 SVGAGI. V was clipped by 6 bases and J by 6 bases; unmatched bases: 8. DNA of the CDR3: TGTGCCAGCAGGGACTGGAGACAGGGGGCCGAGCAGTACTTC. This gives the protein CASRDWRQGAEQYF.

The chain has TRBV27 and TRBJ2-7; perhaps TRBD2 as D (6 bases). The ends were cut back, 2 bases at V and 0 bases at J, with 14 bases in the middle. Germline V gives CDR1 MNHEY, CDR2 SMNVEV (reference sequence). The length of the CDR3 is 16 residues. CDR3 amino acids: CASSLTGDPSSYEQYF. CDR3 coding DNA: TGTGCCAGCAGTTTAACGGGGGACCCTAGCTCCTACGAGCAGTACTTC.

This chain uses TRBV9 with TRBJ2-5; tentatively, D is TRBD2 (8 bases). The CDR3 totals 16 residues. CDR1 and CDR2 (germline): SGDLS, YYNGEE. V gave up 4 bases and J gave up 4 bases, with 20 bases separating them. CDR3 DNA sequence: TGTGCCAGCAGCTCAACGGGAGGGACAGCTGGAGAGACCCAGTACTTC. This translates into CASSSTGGTAGETQYF.

V and J are TRBV7-2 and TRBJ2-7; the D gene is possibly TRBD1 (7 bases). This CDR3 is 14 amino acids long. V shed 3 bases and J shed 2 bases, with 11 bases lying between them. CDR1 is SGHTA, CDR2 FQGNSA, per germline. CDR3 DNA sequence: TGTGCCAGCAGCTTGGACAGGACTACCTACGAGCAGTACTTC. Its protein product is CASSLDRTTYEQYF.

The gene calls are TRBV5-8 and TRBJ2-6; no clear D gene. The germline V gene encodes CDR1 SGHTS and CDR2 YDEGEE. CDR3 length equals 16 residues. V gave up 6 bases and J gave up 0 bases, with 13 bases separating them. The CDR3 DNA reads as TGTGCCAGCAACCCGCCTGACAACTCTGGGGCCAACGTCCTGACTTTC. This gives the protein CASNPPDNSGANVLTF.

This sequence joins TRBV6-6 and TRBJ2-7; D remains ambiguous. The CDR3 is made up of 12 amino acids. V was shortened by 0 bases and J by 7 bases, with 7 bases between the two germline ends. Germline V gives CDR1 MNHNY, CDR2 SVGAGI (reference sequence). The CDR3 loop is CASSYSSEEQYF. CDR3 coding DNA: TGTGCCAGCAGTTACTCATCAGAAGAGCAGTACTTC.

J is TRBJ2-3 and V is TRBV7-6, with a weak D call TRBD1 (6 bases). Germline lookup yields CDR1 SGHVS and CDR2 FNYEAQ. This CDR3 comprises 12 residues. Trimming stripped 5 bases from V and 9 bases from J, with 12 bases between. Here the CDR3 reads CASSLTQGTQYF. The CDR3 DNA is TGTGCCAGCAGCCTAACCCAGGGGACGCAGTATTTT.